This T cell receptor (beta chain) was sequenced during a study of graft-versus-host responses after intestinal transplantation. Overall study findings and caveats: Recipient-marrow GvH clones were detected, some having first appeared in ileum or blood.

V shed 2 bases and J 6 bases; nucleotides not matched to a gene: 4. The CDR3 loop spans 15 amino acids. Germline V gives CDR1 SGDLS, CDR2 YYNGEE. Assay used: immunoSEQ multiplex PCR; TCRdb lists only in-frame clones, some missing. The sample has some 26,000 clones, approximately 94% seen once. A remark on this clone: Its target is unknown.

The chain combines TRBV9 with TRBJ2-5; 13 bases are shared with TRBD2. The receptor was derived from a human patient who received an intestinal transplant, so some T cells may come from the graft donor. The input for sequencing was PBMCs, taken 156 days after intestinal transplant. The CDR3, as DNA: TGTGCCAGCAGCGTTACTAGCGGGGGGGCTCAGACCCAGTACTTC. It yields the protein CASSVTSGGAQTQYF.